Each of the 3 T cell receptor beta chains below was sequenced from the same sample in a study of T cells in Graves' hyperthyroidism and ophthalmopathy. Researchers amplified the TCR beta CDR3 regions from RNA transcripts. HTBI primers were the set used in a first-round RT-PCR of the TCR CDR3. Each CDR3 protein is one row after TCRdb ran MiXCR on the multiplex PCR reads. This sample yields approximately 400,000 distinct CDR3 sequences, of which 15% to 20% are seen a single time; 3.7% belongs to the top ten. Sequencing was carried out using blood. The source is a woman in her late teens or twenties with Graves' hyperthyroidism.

CDR3 bases: TGTGCCAGCACCTCGTACGGCATCAGCGAATATGGCTACACCTTC. This codes for CASTSYGISEYGYTF. The chain combines TRBV12-3 or TRBV12-4 with TRBJ1-2, with D uncertain. The CDR3 length is 15 residues. V shed 7 bases and J shed 5 bases, with 20 bases lying between them.

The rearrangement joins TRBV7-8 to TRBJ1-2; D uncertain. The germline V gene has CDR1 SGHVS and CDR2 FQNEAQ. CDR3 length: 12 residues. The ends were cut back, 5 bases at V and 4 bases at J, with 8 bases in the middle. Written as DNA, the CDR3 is TGTGCCAGCAGCGCCGACACCTATGGCTACACCTTC. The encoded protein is CASSADTYGYTF.

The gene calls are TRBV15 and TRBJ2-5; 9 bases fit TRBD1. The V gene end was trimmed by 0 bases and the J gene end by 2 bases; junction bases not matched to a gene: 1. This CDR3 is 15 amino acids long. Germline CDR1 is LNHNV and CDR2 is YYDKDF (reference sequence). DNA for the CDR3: TGTGCCACCAGCAGAGACGGGACAGGGCAAGAGACCCAGTACTTC. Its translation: CATSRDGTGQETQYF.